This T cell receptor (beta chain) was sequenced in a study of OX40 agonist ivuxolimab in advanced cancers. Peripheral blood came from all dose cohorts at three timepoints. Germline CDR1 is MNHNS and CDR2 is SASEGT. V lost 6 bases and J lost 8, with 16 bases in between. This CDR3 comprises 13 residues. On this clone itself: The antigen is unknown.

Method: immunoSEQ multiplex PCR; TCRdb's copy keeps in-frame clones and lacks some. The table shows 39,000 or so clones, with roughly 89% occurring only once. Points from the study as a whole: The antigen specificity of the peripheral T cells (those that were expanded) was not determined.

The sequence was obtained from an adult with an advanced solid tumor such as melanoma, head and neck, liver or kidney cancer. The chain couples TRBV6-1 to TRBJ1-2; D is possibly TRBD1 (5 bases). Sample: CD4+ or CD8+ T cells sorted from blood, taken in a trial of the OX40 agonist ivuxolimab. This chain's CDR3 is CASRSTGHKGYTF. Written as DNA, the CDR3 is TGTGCCAGCAGAAGCACTGGACATAAGGGCTACACCTTC.